This T cell receptor beta chain was documented in a study of blood T cell repertoires in COVID-19 (dated by TCRdb to about 2020). Describing the broader study: Samples covering the acute and convalescent phases of COVID-19 were provided by collaborators in the United States, Italy and Spain. The material from the prospective study consisted of cDNA or gDNA derived from T cells, B-cell-depleted T cells, or PBMCs. The sample metadata nearly always contained a de-identified subject ID, COVID-19 status, age in years and sex. Where available, HLA class I and class II types were taken from metadata supplied by the sample provider and were not determined by assay-based typing. The dataset comprised deeply sampled blood TCRbeta repertoires from subjects exposed to, actively infected with, or recovered from COVID-19. The samples were drawn from two sources: the first 160 participants of the ongoing ImmuneRACE study, and over 950 subjects contributed by 6 global collaborators. The repertoires were released in a freely available public database intended as a resource for research on the immune response to SARS-CoV-2. General findings and caveats noted by the study authors: The amount of clinical and demographic metadata varied by source and participant and was provided uncurated.

The immunoSEQ Assay, a bias-controlled multiplex PCR, was used to amplify TCRbeta CDR3 regions from genomic DNA. On the authors' methods: The number of nucleated cells in each sample was estimated by amplification of reference gene primers within the assay. To quantify the absolute abundance of each unique TCRbeta CDR3 rearrangement, sequence reads were collapsed and filtered. Productive Simpson clonality was computed per sample as the square root of Simpson's diversity index over productive rearrangements. TCRdb took this table from immuneACCESS and kept in-frame rearrangements with V and J called. Such tables lack part of the clones; where checked against another copy, unresolved V genes explain under half of the gap, and the rest is unexplained. For V, J and clone size, that table is used; D and trimming come from the DNA. Counted in this sample were around 72,000 clones; approximately 91% of them appeared once. The leading ten clones occupy 10% to 15% of the sample.

Comments on this clone: Its binding antigen is unknown. No qualities accompany the bases; no much larger clone lies one base away.

Cut back by 6 bases and 8 bases, the V and J ends lie 25 bases apart. Reading the germline V gene gives CDR1 MRHNA and CDR2 SNTAGT. The CDR3 has 16 amino acids, counting the end cysteine and phenylalanine. CDR3 DNA is the only sequence kept; it has 48 bases, read in frame from the first base. Each collaborating institution followed its own protocols to collect whole blood in K2EDTA tubes. For TCRbeta analysis, collaborators shipped samples in one of three forms: frozen whole blood, isolated PBMCs, or DNA extracted from either of those sample types. The rearranged segments are TRBV6-4 and TRBJ1-2; there is no confident call for the D gene. The TCR comes from a human donor with active COVID-19. The donor label of this sample is uncertain. Sequencing was carried out using peripheral blood. Here the CDR3 is given as CASSPEGRAYQGGYTF. The DNA sequence is as follows: TGTGCCAGCAGCCCGGAGGGCCGGGCATATCAAGGAGGCTACACCTTC.